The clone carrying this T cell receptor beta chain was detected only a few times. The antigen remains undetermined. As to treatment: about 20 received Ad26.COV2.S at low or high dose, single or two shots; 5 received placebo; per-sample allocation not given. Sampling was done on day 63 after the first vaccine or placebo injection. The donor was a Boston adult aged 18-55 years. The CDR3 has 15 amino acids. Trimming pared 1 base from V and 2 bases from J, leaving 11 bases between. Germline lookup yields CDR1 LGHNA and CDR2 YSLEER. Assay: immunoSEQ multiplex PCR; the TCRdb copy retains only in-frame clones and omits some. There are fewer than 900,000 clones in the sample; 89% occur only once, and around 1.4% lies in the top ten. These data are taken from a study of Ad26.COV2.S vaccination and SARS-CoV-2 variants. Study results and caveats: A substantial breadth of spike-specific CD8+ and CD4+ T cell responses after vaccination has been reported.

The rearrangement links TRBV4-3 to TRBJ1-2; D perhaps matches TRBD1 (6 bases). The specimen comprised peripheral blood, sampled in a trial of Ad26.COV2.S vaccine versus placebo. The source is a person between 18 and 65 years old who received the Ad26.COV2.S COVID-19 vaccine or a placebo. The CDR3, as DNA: TGCGCCAGCAGCCAAGTGGCAGGGGCGAACTATGGCTACACCTTC. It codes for CASSQVAGANYGYTF.